The rows below give T cell receptor beta chains drawn from one sample of a study of beta chain features in type 1 diabetes. Assay used: immunoSEQ multiplex PCR; TCRdb lists only in-frame clones, some missing. The repertoire holds roughly 310,000 clones, with approximately 11% as singletons. The material sequenced was naive CD4+ T cells from blood. These receptors all come from a young woman in good health. Both conserved end residues are part of each CDR3. The D gene is left open where the match is weak. Clone size is stated in some rows and not others, as once, few, many or a class when expanded.

>NA|TRBD2|TRBV18|TRBJ2-1
CASSRGTSPNNEQFF
TGTGCCAGCTCACGGGGGACTAGCCCTAACAATGAGCAGTTCTTC
>few|TRBD2|TRBV11-1|TRBJ2-7
CASSLEPLAGANEQYF
TGTGCCAGCAGCTTAGAGCCTTTAGCGGGAGCCAACGAGCAGTACTTC
>few|TRBD1|TRBV27|TRBJ2-1
CASSLFGTGQISYNEQFF
TGTGCCAGCAGTTTGTTCGGGACAGGGCAAATCTCCTACAATGAGCAGTTCTTC
>NA|TRBD1|TRBV18|TRBJ1-2
CASSLLQGYGYTF
TGTGCCAGCTCACTCCTACAGGGGTATGGCTACACCTTC
>few|NA|TRBV19|TRBJ1-5
CASSITPTGNQPQHF
TGTGCCAGTAGTATCACCCCCACAGGGAATCAGCCCCAGCATTTT
>NA|NA|TRBV11-2|TRBJ1-1
CASSSEPQARGTEAFF
TGTGCCAGCAGCTCCGAACCTCAGGCTCGGGGCACTGAAGCTTTCTTT
>NA|NA|TRBV7-2|TRBJ2-1
CASSIRGSEQFF
TGTGCCAGCAGCATCAGGGGCAGTGAGCAGTTCTTC
>NA|NA|TRBV18|TRBJ2-5
CASSRQAGPQETQYF
TGTGCCAGCTCACGGCAAGCGGGCCCCCAGGAGACCCAGTACTTC
>few|NA|TRBV7-3|TRBJ2-3
CASSLTKGVGTDTQYF
TGTGCCAGCAGCTTAACGAAAGGCGTCGGGACAGATACGCAGTATTTT
>few|TRBD2|TRBV5-1|TRBJ2-5
CASSFHTSAQETQYF
TGCGCCAGCAGCTTTCATACTAGCGCGCAAGAGACCCAGTACTTC
>few|NA|TRBV9|TRBJ2-3
CASSPRTTTDTQYF
TGTGCCAGCAGCCCCCGGACTACCACAGATACGCAGTATTTT
>few|NA|TRBV30|TRBJ2-5
CAWSYSLQGWETQYF
TGTGCCTGGAGTTATTCACTACAGGGTTGGGAGACCCAGTACTTC
>few|NA|TRBV7-9|TRBJ2-5
CASSPGEGLQETQYF
TGTGCCAGCAGCCCTGGCGAGGGTCTCCAAGAGACCCAGTACTTC
>few|TRBD2|TRBV7-8|TRBJ2-1
CASRRTSGTYNEQFF
TGTGCCAGCAGGCGGACTAGCGGGACCTACAATGAGCAGTTCTTC
>few|TRBD2|TRBV4-1|TRBJ2-1
CASSQQAGDNEQFF
TGCGCCAGCAGCCAACAGGCGGGGGACAATGAGCAGTTCTTC
>NA|NA|TRBV5-1|TRBJ2-5
CASSLVGAPQETQYF
TGCGCCAGCAGCTTGGTGGGGGCGCCCCAAGAGACCCAGTACTTC
>NA|TRBD1|TRBV19|TRBJ2-1
CASSGTGTGEDEQFF
TGTGCCAGTAGTGGGACCGGGACAGGGGAGGATGAGCAGTTCTTC
>many|TRBD2|TRBV4-3|TRBJ2-3
CASSQDLGGSDTQYF
TGCGCCAGCAGCCAAGATCTGGGGGGGAGTGATACGCAGTATTTT
>few|TRBD1|TRBV5-4|TRBJ2-1
CASSLGGGQGLISYNEQFF
TGTGCCAGCAGCTTGGGGGGCGGACAGGGCTTGATCTCCTACAATGAGCAGTTCTTC
>NA|TRBD1|TRBV6-5|TRBJ2-1
CASSTPGTGLRGQFF
TGTGCCAGCAGTACCCCCGGGACAGGGCTTAGGGGGCAGTTCTTC
>NA|TRBD2|TRBV29-1|TRBJ2-1
CSVLGLLEGEQFF
TGCAGCGTCCTGGGACTACTAGAGGGTGAGCAGTTCTTC
>many|NA|TRBV29-1|TRBJ1-5
CSVVSGSGQPQHF
TGCAGCGTTGTTTCAGGGTCAGGACAGCCCCAGCATTTT
>NA|NA|TRBV6-5|TRBJ2-5
CASSYSGTPETQYF
TGTGCCAGCAGTTACTCGGGGACACCAGAGACCCAGTACTTC
>few|NA|TRBV28|TRBJ1-5
CASSIVGLSNQPQHF
TGTGCCAGCAGCATCGTCGGGTTAAGCAATCAGCCCCAGCATTTT
>few|TRBD1|TRBV27|TRBJ2-2
CASRLTGVNTGELFF
TGTGCCAGCAGATTGACAGGGGTGAACACCGGGGAGCTGTTTTTT
>few|NA|TRBV28|TRBJ1-2
CASSLQQGNGYTF
TGTGCCAGCAGCCTTCAACAGGGAAATGGCTACACCTTC
>NA|TRBD2|TRBV15|TRBJ2-7
CATSNPSGVSYEQYF
TGTGCCACCAGCAACCCTAGCGGGGTTTCCTACGAGCAGTACTTC
>NA|NA|TRBV11-2|TRBJ2-1
CASSFGELRHNEQFF
TGTGCCAGCAGCTTCGGGGAGCTTAGGCACAATGAGCAGTTCTTC
>once|TRBD2|TRBV29-1|TRBJ2-7
CSVIGLAGGRRQYF
TGCAGCGTGATAGGACTAGCGGGGGGCCGACGGCAGTACTTC
>few|TRBD1|TRBV7-2|TRBJ1-5
CASSSRTGLTNQPQHF
TGTGCCAGCAGCTCACGGACAGGGCTGACGAATCAGCCCCAGCATTTT
>NA|NA|TRBV19|TRBJ1-1
CASSNRGYTEAFF
TGTGCCAGTAGTAATCGGGGTTACACTGAAGCTTTCTTT
>NA|NA|TRBV28|TRBJ1-1
CASTLGRRTAEAFF
TGTGCCAGCACCCTCGGGCGGAGGACAGCTGAAGCTTTCTTT
>few|TRBD1|TRBV27|TRBJ2-1
CASIGGLSYNEQFF
TGTGCCAGCATAGGGGGCCTCTCCTACAATGAGCAGTTCTTC
>NA|TRBD2|TRBV7-2|TRBJ2-1
CASSPGSFSGRIYNEQFF
TGTGCCAGCAGCCCGGGGAGCTTTAGCGGGAGGATATACAATGAGCAGTTCTTC
>NA|NA|TRBV7-9|TRBJ2-3
CASSSLRGLTSTDTQYF
TGTGCCAGCAGCTCTCTCCGAGGACTTACTAGCACAGATACGCAGTATTTT
>NA|NA|TRBV28|TRBJ2-1
CASSSDYYYNEQFF
TGTGCCAGCAGTTCTGACTACTACTACAATGAGCAGTTCTTC
>NA|TRBD2|TRBV19|TRBJ2-7
CASSIPSGSDEQYF
TGTGCCAGTAGTATACCCAGCGGGAGCGACGAGCAGTACTTC
>few|TRBD1|TRBV5-6|TRBJ2-7
CASSLLADRATYEQYF
TGTGCCAGCAGCTTGCTGGCCGACAGGGCAACCTACGAGCAGTACTTC
>NA|NA|TRBV6-5|TRBJ2-3
CASSYSILGADTQYF
TGTGCCAGCAGTTACTCGATTCTAGGGGCAGATACGCAGTATTTT
>NA|TRBD2|TRBV5-1|TRBJ2-5
CASRGLAGAETQYF
TGCGCCAGCAGGGGACTAGCGGGAGCAGAGACCCAGTACTTC
>few|NA|TRBV28|TRBJ1-2
CASSSYEESNYGYTF
TGTGCCAGCAGTTCGTACGAGGAGTCTAACTATGGCTACACCTTC
>NA|TRBD1|TRBV18|TRBJ1-1
CASSTTGEFTEAFF
TGTGCCAGCTCAACGACAGGGGAATTTACTGAAGCTTTCTTT
>few|TRBD2|TRBV7-2|TRBJ2-4
CASSPGGGRWWF
TGTGCCAGCAGCCCGGGGGGGGGACGGTGGTGGTTC
>few|TRBD1|TRBV30|TRBJ2-3
CGGGEIQDTQYF
TGTGGAGGGGGCGAAATCCAAGATACGCAGTATTTT
>NA|TRBD1|TRBV7-9|TRBJ1-2
CASSRGGESGYTF
TGTGCCAGCAGCAGAGGGGGCGAAAGTGGCTACACCTTC
>NA|TRBD2|TRBV7-8|TRBJ2-2
CASSPRTSPAGELFF
TGTGCCAGCAGCCCAAGGACTAGCCCGGCCGGGGAGCTGTTTTTT
>NA|NA|TRBV28|TRBJ1-1
CASSLSRTGTEAFF
TGTGCCAGCAGTTTAAGTCGTACGGGAACTGAAGCTTTCTTT
>few|NA|TRBV15|TRBJ1-5
CATSRESRDTYQPQHF
TGTGCCACCAGCAGAGAGTCCCGGGACACGTATCAGCCCCAGCATTTT
>NA|NA|TRBV7-9|TRBJ1-1
CASSLDLGGHTEAFF
TGTGCCAGCAGCTTAGACCTAGGGGGTCACACTGAAGCTTTCTTT
>NA|TRBD1|TRBV18|TRBJ1-1
CASSPPAPGTGGTEAFF
TGTGCCAGCTCACCACCGGCCCCTGGGACAGGGGGCACTGAAGCTTTCTTT
>NA|TRBD2|TRBV5-1|TRBJ2-7
CASSRTSGPYEQYF
TGCGCCAGCAGCCGGACTAGCGGCCCCTACGAGCAGTACTTC
>NA|TRBD2|TRBV7-9|TRBJ2-1
CASSLILAGVGNEQFF
TGTGCCAGCAGCTTAATACTAGCGGGAGTCGGGAATGAGCAGTTCTTC
>NA|NA|TRBV18|TRBJ2-1
CASSPAAGPLYNEQFF
TGTGCCAGCTCACCGGCGGCGGGACCCCTCTACAATGAGCAGTTCTTC
>NA|TRBD2|TRBV5-4|TRBJ2-7
CASSFGASGRGEQYF
TGTGCCAGCAGCTTTGGGGCTAGCGGGAGGGGCGAGCAGTACTTC